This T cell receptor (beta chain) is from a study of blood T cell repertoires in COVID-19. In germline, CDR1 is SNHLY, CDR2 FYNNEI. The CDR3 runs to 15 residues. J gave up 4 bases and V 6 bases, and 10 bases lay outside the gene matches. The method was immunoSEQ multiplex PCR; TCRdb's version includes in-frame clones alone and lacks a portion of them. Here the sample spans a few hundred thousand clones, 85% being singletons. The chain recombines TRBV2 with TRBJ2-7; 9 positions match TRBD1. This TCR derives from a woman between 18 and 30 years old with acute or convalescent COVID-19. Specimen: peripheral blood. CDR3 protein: CASSLYGTGLYEQYF. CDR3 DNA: TGTGCCAGCAGCTTATACGGGACAGGGCTTTACGAGCAGTACTTC.